The 25 T cell receptor beta chains given below trace back to one sample, sequenced in a study of T-cell memory formation after mild COVID-19. TCRdb independently ran MiXCR on the 5' RACE reads; one entry per CDR3 protein. The data contain about 540,000 distinct CDR3 sequences, about a fifth of them singletons. Sequenced material: PBMCs or a T cell subset sorted from them (not recorded which). These receptors originate from an adult woman who had mild COVID-19 (a few samples of this study predate the infection). Cell type and time point are not known.

The V call is TRBV2, the J call TRBJ2-5, with TRBD2 matching 11 bases. The germline gives CDR1 SNHLY, CDR2 FYNNEI. With V trimmed by 5 bases and J by 4 bases, 9 bases remained unmatched. The CDR3 extends over 16 amino acids. Here the CDR3 reads CASSLRQGLAGETQYF. The DNA of the CDR3 is TGTGCCAGCAGTCTGCGCCAAGGACTAGCGGGAGAGACCCAGTACTTC.

The chain has TRBV6-4 and TRBJ2-3; weak D call: TRBD2 (7 bases). The CDR3 extends over 15 amino acids. Germline CDR1 is MRHNA and CDR2 is SNTAGT. V shed 3 bases and J shed 5 bases, with 15 bases lying between them. Here the CDR3 DNA reads TGTGCCAGCAGTGAAAATCCCGGGGGGCGAGATACGCAGTATTTT. This codes for CASSENPGGRDTQYF.

This clonotype was seen a few times. J is TRBJ2-1 and V is TRBV4-2; 12 bases are a match to TRBD2. Losses at the gene ends were 0 bases for V and 9 bases for J; bases not matched to a gene: 6. Germline CDR1 LGHNA, CDR2 YNFKEQ. The CDR3 is 16 amino acids. CDR3 DNA sequence: TGTGCCAGCAGCCAAGAGGAGACTAGCGGGAGAGGTGAGCAGTTCTTC. Its protein product is CASSQEETSGRGEQFF.

This clonotype occurred a few times. The genes are TRBV14 and TRBJ2-3; D is uncertain. Trimming pared 1 base from V and 6 bases from J, leaving 17 bases between. From germline, CDR1 is SGHDN and CDR2 FVKESK. This CDR3 spans 16 amino acids. CDR3 amino acids: CASSQVPGRLRDTQYF. Here the CDR3 DNA reads TGTGCCAGCAGCCAAGTTCCGGGTCGGCTCAGGGATACGCAGTATTTT.

The chain employs TRBV7-9 and TRBJ2-1; 10 bases map to TRBD2. The CDR3 has 20 amino acids. Germline V gives CDR1 SEHNR, CDR2 FQNEAQ (reference sequence). The junction had 16 bases not matched to a gene; V was cut back by 5 bases and J by 0 bases. The DNA for the CDR3 is TGTGCCAGCAGCCCCAGTCCCGGACTAGCGGACCCGAGCTCCTACAATGAGCAGTTCTTC. This sequence encodes CASSPSPGLADPSSYNEQFF.

On this clonotype itself: The junction differs from germline at one of its ends, possibly a read error. CDR3: CASSTRALNPGELFF. The CDR3 bases are TGTGCCAGCAGCACACGGGCCCTGAACCCCGGGGAGCTGTTTTTT. J is TRBJ2-2 and V is TRBV9; no firm D call. CDR1 is SGDLS, CDR2 YYNGEE, per germline. This CDR3 region has 15 residues.

The chain recombines TRBV24-1 with TRBJ2-3, with TRBD2 matching over 8 bases. CDR1 is KGHDR and CDR2 is SFDVKD in the germline V gene. CDR3 length: 16 residues. Trimming took 4 bases from V and 1 from J; bases not matched to a gene: 6. CDR3 sequence: CATSDLSGRGTDTQYF. DNA for the CDR3: TGTGCCACCAGTGACCTAAGCGGGAGAGGCACAGATACGCAGTATTTT.

The gene calls are TRBV6-1 and TRBJ1-2, with D tentatively TRBD1 (6 bases). The CDR3 runs to 15 residues. Looked up from germline, CDR1 is MNHNS and CDR2 is SASEGT. V lost 1 base and J 4 bases, leaving 13 bases between the germline ends. Here the CDR3 reads CASSEEGQGLYGYTF. CDR3 nucleotide sequence: TGTGCCAGCAGTGAAGAAGGTCAGGGGCTCTATGGCTACACCTTC.

This clonotype has a count of ten or more. This sequence joins TRBV6-5 and TRBJ2-1; weak D call: TRBD2 (6 bases). V was trimmed by 5 bases and J by 10 bases, leaving 12 bases between them. Germline V gives CDR1 MNHEY, CDR2 SVGAGI. This CDR3 is built from 12 residues. The CDR3 reads CASSPGSLEQFF. The CDR3, as DNA: TGTGCCAGCAGTCCCGGGAGCCTCGAGCAGTTCTTC.

This chain connects TRBV18 to TRBJ1-5, with a tentative D call TRBD1 (5 bases). Germline-derived CDR1 and CDR2 are KGHSH and LQKENI. This CDR3 spans 17 amino acids. V was clipped by 2 bases and J by 1 base, with 15 bases between them. CDR3: CASSPGPGITSNQPQHF. The CDR3 nucleotides are TGTGCCAGCTCACCAGGTCCAGGGATAACCAGCAATCAGCCCCAGCATTTT.

This clonotype has more than one count but fewer than ten. This chain connects TRBV7-7 to TRBJ2-7; unclear D gene. Germline lookup yields CDR1 SSHAT and CDR2 FNYEAQ (reference sequence). The CDR3 sequence is 13 residues long. CDR3 residues: CARPDLLTYEQYF. In DNA form, the CDR3 reads TGTGCTAGACCAGATCTATTAACGTACGAGCAGTACTTC.

This clonotype was seen ten or more times. The chain employs TRBV5-4 and TRBJ2-3, with TRBD2 matching over 11 bases. CDR3 length equals 16 residues. V shed 3 bases and J 5 bases; nucleotides not matched to a gene: 8. Germline V CDR1 and CDR2: SGHNT, YYREEE (reference sequence). In DNA form, the CDR3 reads TGTGCCAGCAGCTCACTGCCGGGACTAGCGGAAGATACGCAGTATTTT. It specifies CASSSLPGLAEDTQYF. The entire variable domain, with the rest obtained from reference TRBV5-4 and TRBJ2-3, is as follows: ETGVTQSPTHLIKTRGQQVTLRCSSQSGHNTVSWYQQALGQGPQFIFQYYREEENGRGNFPPRFSGLQFPNYSSELNVNALELDDSALYLCASSSLPGLAEDTQYFGPGTRLTVL.

V usage is TRBV12-5 and J usage is TRBJ2-1, with TRBD2 matching over 10 bases. After removal of 1 base from V and 0 bases from J, the junction contained 9 bases not matched to a gene. The CDR3 extends over 19 amino acids. CDR1 is LGHNT, CDR2 FRNRAP, per germline. The CDR3 DNA reads as TGTGCTAGTGGTTTGGGACGGCTAGCGGGGGAGAGCTCCTACAATGAGCAGTTCTTC. It translates to CASGLGRLAGESSYNEQFF.

This chain connects TRBV4-1 to TRBJ1-1; D is possibly TRBD1 (5 bases). This CDR3 comprises 14 residues. Looked up from germline, CDR1 is MGHRA and CDR2 is YSYEKL. The V end lost 4 bases, the J end lost 3 bases, and 12 bases lay between the germline ends. CDR3 in amino acids: CASSPQGGDTEAFF. In DNA form, the CDR3 reads TGCGCCAGCAGCCCCCAGGGCGGAGACACTGAAGCTTTCTTT.

A word on this clonotype: The conserved closing phenylalanine or tryptophan is absent in this CDR3, likely reflecting a read error. The limits of the CDR3 on the DNA are not certain, so only TCRdb's listed CDR3 is given. The chain uses TRBV21-1 and TRBJ1-2; TRBD1, the D gene given by the table, was not confirmed from the DNA. TRBV21-1 is a pseudogene locus. Ends included, the CDR3 has 9 residues. The CDR3 loop is CASSKGQAA.

This chain uses TRBV5-6 with TRBJ1-1; no reliable D call. CDR3 length: 12 amino acids. Trimming removed 2 bases from V and 7 bases from J, with 9 bases in between. CDR1 is SGHDT, CDR2 YYEEEE, per germline. The CDR3 loop reads CASSLSPYEAFF. The CDR3, as DNA: TGTGCCAGCAGCTTATCGCCCTATGAAGCTTTCTTT.

This clonotype was counted only a few times. The J gene is TRBJ2-5, the V gene TRBV19, with TRBD2 matching over 9 bases. J lost 1 base, V lost 4 bases, and 10 bases had no gene match. Germline CDR1 and CDR2: LNHDA and SQIVND (reference sequence). This CDR3 spans 17 amino acids. The DNA for the CDR3 is TGTGCCAGTAGTACGACTAGCGGCGTGGGGGGCCAAGAGACCCAGTACTTC. Protein: CASSTTSGVGGQETQYF.

CDR3 sequence: CAWSVHGSGSQPQHF. The CDR3 nucleotides read TGTGCCTGGAGTGTACACGGGAGCGGTAGTCAGCCCCAGCATTTT. The rearrangement uses TRBV30 and TRBJ1-5, with no clear D. V dropped 0 bases and J dropped 6 bases, with 15 bases sitting between them. From germline, CDR1 is GTSNPN and CDR2 SVGIG (reference sequence). CDR3 length: 15 residues. The whole variable domain, remainder taken from reference TRBV30 and TRBJ1-5, is SQTIHQWPATLVQPVGSPLSLECTVEGTSNPNLYWYRQAAGRGLQLLFYSVGIGQISSEVPQNLSASRPQDRQFILSSKKLLLSDSGFYLCAWSVHGSGSQPQHFGDGTRLSIL.

This clonotype was counted a few times. The J gene is TRBJ2-7, the V gene TRBV15; possible D gene TRBD1, 5 bases. V lost 0 bases, J lost 3 bases, and 12 bases lay in between. This CDR3 region has 15 residues. The germline CDR1 and CDR2 sequences are LNHNV and YYDKDF (reference sequence). For the CDR3, the DNA is TGTGCCACCAGCAGAGATTCGACAGCTCTCTACGAGCAGTACTTC. Translation gives CATSRDSTALYEQYF.

V gene TRBV10-3 combines with J gene TRBJ1-1; TRBD1 agrees at 7 bases. CDR1 and CDR2 from the germline V gene are ENHRY and SYGVKD. The CDR3 is made up of 14 amino acids. J was trimmed by 4 bases and V by 0 bases; bases with no gene match: 2. CDR3 residues: CAISESGQITEAFF. CDR3 coding DNA: TGTGCCATCAGTGAGTCGGGACAGATCACTGAAGCTTTCTTT.

This chain connects TRBV7-7 to TRBJ2-2; weak D call: TRBD2 (5 bases). V lost 0 bases, J lost 1 base, and 6 bases lay in between. The germline CDR1 and CDR2 sequences are SSHAT and FNYEAQ (reference sequence). The CDR3 sequence is 15 residues long. Written as DNA, the CDR3 is TGTGCCAGCAGCTTAGCGGCGGGGAACACCGGGGAGCTGTTTTTT. Translating it yields CASSLAAGNTGELFF.

The chain combines TRBV15 with TRBJ1-1; no clear D. The V end lost 4 bases, the J end lost 1 base, and 13 bases lay between the germline ends. The germline gives CDR1 LNHNV, CDR2 YYDKDF (reference sequence). This CDR3 spans 15 amino acids. CDR3 nucleotides: TGTGCCACCAGCACCAACCTCAACACGAACACTGAAGCTTTCTTT. Its protein is CATSTNLNTNTEAFF.

The CDR3 bases are TGTGCCAGCTCACCCCGCAAACAGGGGATTCCCTACGAGCAGTACTTC. It yields the protein CASSPRKQGIPYEQYF. The chain links TRBV18 to TRBJ2-7; 7 positions match TRBD1. With V trimmed by 3 bases and J by 2 bases, 10 bases remained unmatched. The CDR3 runs 16 residues. CDR1 and CDR2 from the germline V gene are KGHSH and LQKENI.

This clonotype was seen a few times. J is TRBJ2-4 and V is TRBV7-8, with 10 bases lining up with TRBD1. Germline V gene data show CDR1 as SGHVS and CDR2 as FQNEAQ. Germline trimming cut 0 bases from V and 4 bases from J; bases unmatched to any gene: 6. This CDR3 is 17 amino acids long. As DNA, the CDR3 is TGTGCCAGCAGCTTAGCGGACGACAGGGGGCGAAAAAACATTCAGTACTTC. Translated, it gives CASSLADDRGRKNIQYF.

This clonotype has just one count. The V and J genes are TRBV19 and TRBJ2-2, with unresolved D. The CDR3 has 14 residues. CDR1 is LNHDA, CDR2 SQIVND, per germline (reference sequence). V dropped 3 bases and J dropped 5 bases, with 10 bases sitting between them. The CDR3 protein is CASSMAGRTGELFF. In DNA form, the CDR3 reads TGTGCCAGTAGTATGGCAGGCCGTACCGGGGAGCTGTTTTTT.